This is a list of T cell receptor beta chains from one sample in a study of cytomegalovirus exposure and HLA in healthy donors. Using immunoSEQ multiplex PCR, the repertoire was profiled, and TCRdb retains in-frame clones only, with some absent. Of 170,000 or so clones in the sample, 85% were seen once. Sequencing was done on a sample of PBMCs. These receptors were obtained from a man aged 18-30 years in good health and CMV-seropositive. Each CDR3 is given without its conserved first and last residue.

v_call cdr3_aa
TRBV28 ASSSLSGGSPF
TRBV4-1 ASSPIAGTENSPLH
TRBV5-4 ASSLFRDRGTEAF
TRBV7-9 ASSLAASGPYEQY
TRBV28 ASSLRGYNSPLH
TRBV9 ASSPSWGEFNEQY
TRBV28 ASSLEGTGRNEKLF
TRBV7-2 ASSLLGQSYGYT
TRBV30 AWSSWEGTDTQY
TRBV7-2 ASSLGGSGANVLT
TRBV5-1 ASSEEGSVSYNEQF
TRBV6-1 ASSEGLAGNEQF
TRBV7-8 ASSLMDGTSGGASVYEQY
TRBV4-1 ASSQGSGTGVSENEQF
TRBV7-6 ASKEGPGEQF
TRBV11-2 ASSLSRQGAMTGELF
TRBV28 ASSLSGSGRAVGIADTQY
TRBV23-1 ASLPVGQSNEKLF
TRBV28 ASSGTSSYEQY
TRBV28 ASSLLAGWLAGYT
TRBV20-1 SAGPDYGYT
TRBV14 ASSPDFYEQY
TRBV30 AWSVGGSYEQY
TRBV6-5 ASSESDTYQPQH
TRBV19 ASSILGQGAYGANVLT
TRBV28 ASSSVGQGVGPQH
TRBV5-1 ASSSTGGPGEQF
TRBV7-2 ASSLGGRRSYEQY
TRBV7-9 ASSFPLRDRDSDTQY